The 19 T cell receptor beta chains in this list originate from one sample, sequenced in a study of cytomegalovirus exposure and HLA in healthy donors. Data came from immunoSEQ multiplex PCR; TCRdb stores just in-frame clones and leaves some out. The data show approximately 260,000 clones, approximately 83% seen once. The specimen sequenced was PBMCs. These TCRs come from a woman aged 25 to 39 in good health and CMV-seropositive.

In its sample, this clone was seen a few times. This chain joins TRBV12-1 and TRBJ1-2; the tabulated D call, TRBD1, remains unverified against the DNA. TRBV12-1 is a recognized pseudogene. The CDR3 consists of 12 residues. The CDR3 nucleotides are TGTGCCAGCAGCTTACAGGGGGAGGTTGGCACCTTC. Residues: CASSLQGEVGTF.

The chain joins TRBV2 to TRBJ1-3, with unresolved D. V was clipped by 4 bases and J by 0 bases, with 13 bases between them. CDR3 length: 16 amino acids. Germline-derived CDR1 and CDR2 are SNHLY and FYNNEI. The CDR3: CASSVFYGDSGNTIYF. CDR3 nucleotides: TGTGCCAGCAGTGTTTTTTACGGAGACTCTGGAAACACCATATATTTT. The full variable domain, its missing parts supplied by reference TRBV2 and TRBJ1-3, is EPEVTQTPSHQVTQMGQEVILRCVPISNHLYFYWYRQILGQKVEFLVSFYNNEISEKSEIFDDQFSVERPDGSNFTLKIRSTKLEDSAMYFCASSVFYGDSGNTIYFGEGSWLTVV.

This CDR3 is CASSHSAGTGGTYEQYF. CDR3 sequence (DNA): TGCGCCAGCAGTCATTCCGCTGGGACAGGGGGAACCTACGAGCAGTACTTC. This chain links TRBV23-1 with TRBJ2-7; the match to TRBD1 covers 11 bases. TRBV23-1 is identified as an open reading frame with a role that is uncertain. V was clipped by 3 bases and J by 2 bases; unmatched bases: 9. This CDR3 comprises 17 residues.

V usage is TRBV30 and J usage is TRBJ2-1; 12 bases map to TRBD2. CDR3 length equals 20 residues. J was trimmed by 1 base and V by 2 bases; bases with no gene match: 15. CDR1 and CDR2 (germline): GTSNPN, SVGIG (reference sequence). The CDR3 here is CAWSRMVLAGGAVSYNEQFF. The DNA of the CDR3 is TGTGCCTGGAGTAGAATGGTACTAGCGGGAGGCGCGGTGTCCTACAATGAGCAGTTCTTC.

The genes are TRBV6-6 and TRBJ1-2; 8 bases map to TRBD1. The CDR3 covers 13 residues. V shed 2 bases, J shed 6 bases, and the junction held 2 bases outside the gene matches. The germline V gene encodes CDR1 MNHNY and CDR2 SVGAGI (reference sequence). Here the CDR3 reads CASSYGQGDGYTF. The DNA for the CDR3 is TGTGCCAGCAGTTACGGACAGGGTGATGGCTACACCTTC.

The chain uses TRBV27 and TRBJ2-1, with 12 bases fitting TRBD2. With V trimmed by 5 bases and J by 1 base, 6 bases remained unmatched. The V gene's germline CDR1 is MNHEY and CDR2 SMNVEV (reference sequence). There are 17 residues in the CDR3. CDR3 in amino acids: CASSTTSGRPSYNEQFF. CDR3 in DNA: TGTGCCAGCAGTACCACTAGCGGGAGGCCTTCCTACAATGAGCAGTTCTTC.

This rearrangement joins TRBV5-1 to TRBJ1-2, with D perhaps TRBD1 (5 bases). V gave up 0 bases and J gave up 4 bases, with 13 bases separating them. The CDR3 is 15 residues long. Looked up from germline, CDR1 is SGHRS and CDR2 is YFSETQ. CDR3 nucleotide sequence: TGCGCCAGCAGCTTGGGGGACGGCGGGAGCTATGGCTACACCTTC. It encodes CASSLGDGGSYGYTF.

The chain's CDR3 is CASSLNGESSYEQYF. CDR3 sequence (DNA): TGTGCCAGCAGTTTAAACGGGGAGAGCTCCTACGAGCAGTACTTC. V is TRBV28 and J is TRBJ2-7, with D possibly TRBD2 on 5 matching bases. The CDR3 has 15 residues. Per germline, CDR1 MDHEN and CDR2 SYDVKM. Trimming took 2 bases from V and 0 from J, leaving 11 bases between them.

This chain uses TRBV11-2 with TRBJ2-1; 10 bases match TRBD2. Trimming removed 5 bases from V and 4 bases from J; junction bases left unmatched: 2. Germline V gene sequence: CDR1 SGHAT, CDR2 FQNNGV. This CDR3 has 14 residues. CDR3 sequence: CASSPSGRYNEQFF. CDR3 nucleotides: TGTGCCAGCAGCCCTAGCGGGAGATACAATGAGCAGTTCTTC.

CDR3 DNA: TGTGCCAGCTCACCGTCGGGGTGGTCGGATCAGCCCCAGCATTTT. Translated, it gives CASSPSGWSDQPQHF. The chain couples TRBV18 to TRBJ1-5, with D hard to call. The germline V gene has CDR1 KGHSH and CDR2 LQKENI. The V gene lost 3 bases and the J gene lost 5 bases, with 14 bases spanning the gap. This CDR3 spans 15 amino acids.

This chain links TRBV10-1 with TRBJ1-4; D possibly corresponds to TRBD1 (5 bases). CDR3 length: 14 amino acids. Trimming left V 2 bases short and J 6 bases short, with 10 bases between. Germline loops: CDR1 WNHNN, CDR2 SYGVQD (reference sequence). The CDR3 sequence: CASSETAGDEKLFF. DNA of the CDR3: TGCGCCAGCAGTGAGACGGCGGGGGATGAAAAACTGTTTTTT.

The V call is TRBV5-1, the J call TRBJ1-1, with D perhaps TRBD1 (5 bases). The CDR3 spans 15 residues. V lost 1 base and J 4 bases, leaving 14 bases between the germline ends. Germline V CDR1 and CDR2: SGHRS, YFSETQ. CDR3 nucleotide sequence: TGCGCCAGCAGCTTGCTGGGCGGGGGTGGCACTGAAGCTTTCTTT. Its translation: CASSLLGGGGTEAFF.

The CDR3 spells CASSLREGQRPEQFF. The CDR3, as DNA: TGTGCCAGCAGCTTACGGGAGGGCCAGAGGCCTGAGCAGTTCTTC. V and J are TRBV11-2 and TRBJ2-1, with 8 bases identical to TRBD2. The CDR3 covers 15 residues. Germline CDR1 and CDR2: SGHAT and FQNNGV. The V gene end was trimmed by 2 bases and the J gene end by 9 bases; junction bases not matched to a gene: 9.

The chain links TRBV6-1 to TRBJ1-2; D possibly corresponds to TRBD1 (5 bases). V was cut by 4 bases and J by 5 bases, with 17 bases left in between. CDR1 is MNHNS and CDR2 is SASEGT in the germline V gene. The CDR3 is 15 amino acids. The CDR3 protein is CASSAPQVGVYGYTF. DNA for the CDR3: TGTGCCAGCAGTGCCCCACAGGTCGGAGTGTATGGCTACACCTTC.

A single count supports this clone. CDR3 coding DNA: TGCGCCAGCAGCACAGGGGGCAGAGCTGAAGCTTTCTTT. Its protein product is CASSTGGRAEAFF. The J gene is TRBJ1-1, the V gene TRBV10-1, with 9 bases aligning to TRBD1. Germline CDR1 and CDR2: WNHNN and SYGVQD (reference sequence). The CDR3 runs 13 residues. V was pared by 6 bases and J by 6 bases, with 5 bases of the junction left unmatched.

The chain uses TRBV7-2 and TRBJ2-3; TRBD2 agrees at 12 bases. The CDR3 runs to 18 residues. Trimming at V came to 1 base and at J to 2 bases, leaving 7 bases not matched to a gene. Germline V gene data show CDR1 as SGHTA and CDR2 as FQGNSA. CDR3 region: CASSLVYGTSGSTDTQYF. The CDR3 DNA reads as TGTGCCAGCAGCTTAGTATACGGGACTAGCGGGTCCACAGATACGCAGTATTTT.

J is TRBJ1-1 and V is TRBV7-9, with D possibly TRBD1 on 6 matching bases. Trimming cost V 5 bases and J 2 bases, with 9 bases left between them. Germline loops: CDR1 SEHNR, CDR2 FQNEAQ (reference sequence). This CDR3 has 13 amino acids. For the CDR3, the DNA is TGTGCCAGCAGCAGGGACACCAACACTGAAGCTTTCTTT. This translates into CASSRDTNTEAFF.

V usage is TRBV5-4 and J usage is TRBJ1-4, with D maybe TRBD1 (5 bases). Trimming shortened V by 1 base and J by 1 base, and 11 bases separated the two germline ends. The CDR3 totals 16 residues. Germline V gene lookup returns CDR1 SGHNT and CDR2 YYREEE (reference sequence). Written as DNA, the CDR3 is TGTGCCAGCAGCTTGCTGGGCGGGGGAACTAATGAAAAACTGTTTTTT. Its translation is CASSLLGGGTNEKLFF.

In DNA, the CDR3 is TGTGCCAGCAGCGTATCCCGCCAGGAAGCCAACACCGGGGAGCTGTTTTTT. Encoded protein: CASSVSRQEANTGELFF. This rearrangement joins TRBV9 to TRBJ2-2; no reliable D call. CDR3 length: 17 residues. From germline, CDR1 is SGDLS and CDR2 YYNGEE. V was pared by 1 base and J by 2 bases, with 15 bases between.